This T cell receptor beta chain was identified during a study of blood T cells in healthy people across ages. Study findings and constraints: Higher diversity, along with more naive CD4+ cells, distinguished long-lived donors from aged donors. Older age coincided with a roughly linear decline in TCR beta diversity per million T cells.

Alongside a J-beta primer mix, a sample-barcoded 5' primer served in a second PCR lasting roughly 7 to 12 cycles. All samples gave at least 2.5 million CDR3-containing paired-end reads. TCRdb reprocessed the 5' RACE reads via MiXCR and lists one record per CDR3 protein. The sample lists 1.4 million or so distinct CDR3 sequences, 40% to 45% occurring once. This CDR3 region has 16 residues. Germline lookup yields CDR1 MDHEN and CDR2 SYDVKM. Trimming shortened V by 3 bases and J by 2 bases, and 14 bases separated the two germline ends. A remark on this clonotype: The antigen is not known.

V usage is TRBV28 and J usage is TRBJ1-5; D perhaps matches TRBD1 (6 bases). The TCR comes from a woman between 18 and 30 years old in good health. Material for sequencing was blood. In DNA form, the CDR3 reads TGTGCCAGCAGTTTGGGAACAGGGTTGGGCAATCAGCCCCAGCATTTT. It encodes CASSLGTGLGNQPQHF.